These 29 T cell receptor beta chains came from one sample sequenced in a study of T-cell reconstitution after alpha-beta-depleted transplantation in children. During its preparation, the TCRbeta library received unique molecular identifiers. MiXCR was run by TCRdb on the PCR reads, yielding one entry per CDR3 protein. This table holds 65,000 to 70,000 distinct CDR3 sequences, just under 5% found once. The sequences come from PBMCs, mostly from graft donor cells, collected 180 days after TCRalphabeta/CD19-depleted stem cell transplant. Receptor source: a boy younger than two who had a stem cell transplant for acute myeloid leukemia, so the T cells may come from the graft donor.

This clonotype has at least ten counts. V gene TRBV7-9 combines with J gene TRBJ2-7; 7 bases align to TRBD2. Unmatched junction bases numbered 7, after V lost 5 bases and J lost 3 bases. Germline values: CDR1 SEHNR, CDR2 FQNEAQ (reference sequence). This CDR3 is 14 amino acids long. CDR3 coding DNA: TGTGCCAGCAGCATGGGACTAACCTTCTACGAGCAGTACTTC. This encodes CASSMGLTFYEQYF.

The sample holds many counts of this clonotype. The V gene is TRBV6-5, the J gene TRBJ1-6; 10 nucleotides line up with TRBD1. V dropped 3 bases and J dropped 5; count of bases not matched to a gene: 1. CDR3 length equals 15 residues. The germline gives CDR1 MNHEY, CDR2 SVGAGI. CDR3 protein: CASSYGTGDNSPLHF. The CDR3 bases are TGTGCCAGCAGTTATGGGACAGGGGATAATTCACCCCTCCACTTT.

This clonotype was counted many times. The chain is built from TRBV14 and TRBJ2-5, with D perhaps TRBD1 (6 bases). Germline V lookup: CDR1 SGHDN, CDR2 FVKESK. The CDR3 has 16 residues. Trimming removed 4 bases at V and 2 bases at J, with 17 bases between. CDR3 region: CASSRKDRTKQETQYF. CDR3 DNA sequence: TGTGCCAGCAGCCGAAAAGACAGGACAAAACAAGAGACCCAGTACTTC.

This clonotype was seen repeatedly, ten times or more. The chain couples TRBV5-1 to TRBJ1-1; 7 nucleotides match TRBD1. The germline CDR1 and CDR2 sequences are SGHRS and YFSETQ. Trimming at V came to 0 bases and at J to 7 bases, leaving 0 bases not matched to a gene. This CDR3 is 12 amino acids long. The CDR3 is CASSLGTGEAFF. The CDR3 DNA reads as TGCGCCAGCAGCTTGGGGACAGGTGAAGCTTTCTTT.

This clonotype was detected ten times or more. The chain uses TRBV5-5 and TRBJ1-2, with TRBD1 as a possible D gene (5 bases). Germline V gives CDR1 SGHKS, CDR2 YYEKEE (reference sequence). The CDR3 runs to 14 residues. V shed 3 bases and J shed 5 bases, with 14 bases lying between them. CDR3 region: CASSSAGGRYGYTF. CDR3 DNA: TGTGCCAGCAGCTCCGCCGGGGGAAGGTATGGCTACACCTTC. The complete variable domain, with remaining parts taken from reference TRBV5-5 and TRBJ1-2, reads DAGVTQSPTHLIKTRGQQVTLRCSPISGHKSVSWYQQVLGQGPQFIFQYYEKEERGRGNFPDRFSARQFPNYSSELNVNALLLGDSALYLCASSSAGGRYGYTFGSGTRLTVV.

This clonotype was observed many times. The gene calls are TRBV7-9 and TRBJ2-2; a possible D gene is TRBD1 (5 bases). The ends were cut back, 0 bases at V and 6 bases at J, with 8 bases in the middle. Looked up from germline, CDR1 is SEHNR and CDR2 is FQNEAQ (reference sequence). This CDR3 is built from 14 residues. This CDR3 is CASSLAGAPGELFF. The CDR3 bases are TGTGCCAGCAGCTTAGCAGGGGCCCCCGGGGAGCTGTTTTTT.

This clonotype was counted many times. V usage is TRBV4-3 and J usage is TRBJ2-7; 7 nucleotides agree with TRBD1. The germline V gene has CDR1 LGHNA and CDR2 YSLEER. CDR3 length: 14 amino acids. J lost 2 bases, V lost 2 bases, and 3 bases had no gene match. The CDR3 sequence: CASSQLQGTYEQYF. CDR3 bases: TGCGCCAGCAGCCAATTACAGGGGACCTACGAGCAGTACTTC.

There are many counts of this clonotype. V is TRBV20-1 and J is TRBJ2-7, with TRBD1 matching 8 bases. Germline CDR1 reads DFQATT; CDR2 reads SNEGSKA (reference sequence). This CDR3 is built from 12 residues. V was clipped by 6 bases and J by 5 bases; unmatched bases: 6. Here the CDR3 DNA reads TGCAGTGCCCTCTTGGACAGGGACGAGCAGTACGTC. Protein: CSALLDRDEQYV.

This clonotype was recorded many times. V usage is TRBV29-1 and J usage is TRBJ1-6, with D uncertain. The CDR3 runs to 10 residues. Germline loops: CDR1 SQVTM, CDR2 ANQGSEA. The V gene lost 4 bases and the J gene lost 9 bases, with 4 bases spanning the gap. The CDR3, as DNA: TGCAGCGTTGTGATTTCACCCCTCCACTTT. This translates into CSVVISPLHF.

This clonotype came up many times. J is TRBJ2-7 and V is TRBV10-3; D possibly corresponds to TRBD1 (5 bases). The germline CDR1 and CDR2 sequences are ENHRY and SYGVKD. The length of the CDR3 is 12 residues. Trimming shortened V by 8 bases and J by 1 base, and 9 bases separated the two germline ends. CDR3 sequence reads: CAIQGYSYEQYF. The CDR3 nucleotides are TGTGCCATCCAGGGTTATTCCTACGAGCAGTACTTC.

This clonotype was detected many times. V usage is TRBV6-5 and J usage is TRBJ1-4; D unresolved. Trimming removed 0 bases at V and 6 bases at J, with 11 bases between. Germline CDR1 is MNHEY and CDR2 is SVGAGI. The CDR3 sequence is 15 residues long. The DNA of the CDR3 is TGTGCCAGCAGTTACTCCTTAGCTCTTGATGAAAAACTGTTTTTT. This sequence encodes CASSYSLALDEKLFF.

The table lists this clonotype with many counts. V gene TRBV12-3 or TRBV12-4 combines with J gene TRBJ2-3; D is uncertain. This CDR3 contains 13 residues. The V end lost 4 bases, the J end lost 9 bases, and 14 bases lay between the germline ends. This CDR3 reads CASSSRAPHTQYF. The DNA for the CDR3 is TGTGCCAGCAGTTCCCGCGCTCCTCACACGCAGTATTTT.

The rearrangement links TRBV6-2 or TRBV6-3 to TRBJ2-5, with a weak D call TRBD1 (6 bases). Trimming cost V 6 bases and J 4 bases, with 12 bases left between them. Per germline, CDR1 MNHEY and CDR2 SVGEGT. The CDR3 is 13 residues long. The CDR3 region is CASRPGHLETQYF. The CDR3, as DNA: TGTGCCAGCAGACCGGGACACTTAGAGACCCAGTACTTC.

This clonotype has a count of ten or more. The J gene is TRBJ2-2, the V gene TRBV6-5, with 8 bases identical to TRBD2. CDR1 is MNHEY and CDR2 is SVGAGI in the germline V gene. There are 16 residues in the CDR3. Trimming took 0 bases from V and 4 from J; bases not matched to a gene: 4. CDR3 DNA: TGTGCCAGCAGTTACTCCTCACGGGAGGGCACCGGGGAGCTGTTTTTT. It translates to CASSYSSREGTGELFF.

At least ten counts were recorded for this clonotype. The genes are TRBV7-6 and TRBJ2-2; D is unclear. The germline V gene has CDR1 SGHVS and CDR2 FNYEAQ. Trimming cost V 0 bases and J 2 bases, with 7 bases left between them. This CDR3 has 15 amino acids. The CDR3: CASSLAPLNTGELFF. CDR3 nucleotides: TGTGCCAGCAGCTTAGCGCCCCTAAACACCGGGGAGCTGTTTTTT.

The table lists this clonotype with many counts. The chain combines TRBV7-2 with TRBJ2-1; a weak D match, TRBD1 (6 bases). This CDR3 region has 14 residues. Germline CDR1 and CDR2: SGHTA and FQGNSA. V dropped 4 bases and J dropped 5 bases, with 12 bases sitting between them. CDR3 protein: CASSYIQGNNEQFF. In DNA form, the CDR3 reads TGTGCCAGCAGCTATATACAGGGCAACAATGAGCAGTTCTTC.

In this sample, this clonotype turned up many times. The chain recombines TRBV7-3 with TRBJ2-7; 7 bases are a match to TRBD1. CDR1 SGHTA and CDR2 FQGTGA come from the germline V gene. CDR3 size: 14 residues. After removal of 2 bases from V and 7 bases from J, the junction contained 8 bases not matched to a gene. CDR3 coding DNA: TGTGCCAGCAGCTTAGTCGGGACAGATACGGAGCAGTACTTC. Translated, it gives CASSLVGTDTEQYF.

This clonotype came up many times. The CDR3 spells CASSLGVNTGELFF. The CDR3 DNA sequence: TGCGCCAGCAGCTTGGGAGTGAACACCGGGGAGCTGTTTTTT. The rearrangement links TRBV5-1 to TRBJ2-2; unclear D gene. The V end was cut by 0 bases, the J end by 1 base, with 4 bases between. Germline-derived CDR1 and CDR2 are SGHRS and YFSETQ. The CDR3 has 14 amino acids.

This clonotype has a count of ten or more. The rearrangement joins TRBV6-5 to TRBJ2-5; TRBD2 aligns across 9 bases. V trimming: 0 bases; J trimming: 5 bases; junction bases outside the gene matches: 4. Germline V gene sequence: CDR1 MNHEY, CDR2 SVGAGI. The CDR3 runs to 15 residues. The CDR3 coding sequence is TGTGCCAGCAGTTACTCGAGCGGGGGGCTGGAGACCCAGTACTTC. Residues: CASSYSSGGLETQYF.

This clonotype was counted at least ten times. The rearrangement links TRBV12-3 or TRBV12-4 to TRBJ2-5; D perhaps matches TRBD1 (6 bases). The V end lost 1 base, the J end lost 5 bases, and 14 bases lay between the germline ends. The CDR3 totals 15 residues. DNA of the CDR3: TGTGCCAGCAGTTTAGGAGGGACACTAGGGGAGACCCAGTACTTC. The encoded protein is CASSLGGTLGETQYF.

There are many counts of this clonotype. The J gene is TRBJ2-5, the V gene TRBV12-3 or TRBV12-4, with no clear D. The V gene lost 7 bases and the J gene lost 3 bases, with 15 bases spanning the gap. The CDR3 runs to 14 residues. The chain's CDR3 is CASTNRYPEETQYF. As DNA, the CDR3 is TGTGCCAGCACAAATCGGTATCCGGAAGAGACCCAGTACTTC.

This clonotype was seen at least ten times. The gene calls are TRBV5-1 and TRBJ2-7; TRBD2 is a possible D gene (6 bases). The CDR3 runs 16 residues. V lost 0 bases, J lost 0 bases, and 13 bases lay in between. CDR1 and CDR2 from the germline V gene are SGHRS and YFSETQ. CDR3 DNA sequence: TGCGCCAGCAGCTTGGATGGAGGGCCGGACTCCTACGAGCAGTACTTC. Its translation is CASSLDGGPDSYEQYF.

This clonotype was counted at least ten times. The rearrangement uses TRBV12-3 or TRBV12-4 and TRBJ1-2; D gene unclear. The CDR3 totals 13 residues. The germline V and J ends were trimmed by 6 bases and 2 bases, with 10 bases remaining between them. CDR3 in amino acids: CASRDGTNYGYTF. The CDR3 DNA sequence: TGTGCCAGCAGGGACGGAACAAACTATGGCTACACCTTC.

This clonotype was recorded at least ten times. The rearrangement joins TRBV15 to TRBJ1-6, with no clear D. The CDR3 contains 15 residues. Between the trimmed V and J ends, which lost 5 bases and 8 bases, there was a span of 16 bases. Germline V gene lookup returns CDR1 LNHNV and CDR2 YYDKDF (reference sequence). CDR3 nucleotides: TGTGCCACCAGCCCCCTTGACGGAGGTTATTCACCCCTCCACTTT. It codes for CATSPLDGGYSPLHF.

This clonotype showed up many times. The gene calls are TRBV12-3 or TRBV12-4 and TRBJ2-7; 8 bases match TRBD1. The CDR3 covers 15 residues. V dropped 3 bases and J dropped 2; count of bases not matched to a gene: 6. The CDR3 DNA follows: TGTGCCAGCAGTTTCCGGGGGACAGGACCCTACGAGCAGTACTTC. Its translation is CASSFRGTGPYEQYF.

This clonotype was seen once. The junction differs from germline at one of its ends, possibly a read error. The rearrangement uses TRBV5-1 and TRBJ2-7; 8 bases map to TRBD2. The CDR3 sequence is 12 residues long. Germline loops: CDR1 SGHRS, CDR2 YFSETQ. CDR3 sequence: CASSSGGHEQYF. For the CDR3, the DNA is TGTGCCAGCAGCTCGGGGGGGCACGAGCAGTACTTC. The full variable domain, with the rest looked up from reference TRBV5-1 and TRBJ2-7, is KAGVTQTPRYLIKTRGQQVTLSCSPISGHRSVSWYQQTPGQGLQFLFEYFSETQRNKGNFPGRFSGRQFSNSRSEMNVSTLELGDSALYLCASSSGGHEQYFGPGTRLTVT.

This clonotype was seen ten or more times. The V and J genes are TRBV12-3 or TRBV12-4 and TRBJ2-5; D ambiguous. The CDR3 length is 12 residues. V gave up 1 base and J gave up 4 bases, with 4 bases separating them. The CDR3 DNA reads TGTGCCAGCAGTTTAGGGTTAGAGACCCAGTACTTC. It yields the protein CASSLGLETQYF.

The sample holds many counts of this clonotype. The V gene is TRBV20-1, the J gene TRBJ1-1; 8 positions match TRBD1. This CDR3 spans 11 amino acids. Germline lookup yields CDR1 DFQATT and CDR2 SNEGSKA (reference sequence). J lost 7 bases, V lost 6 bases, and 4 bases had no gene match. CDR3 sequence reads: CSARTGYEAFF. The DNA for the CDR3 is TGCAGTGCCAGGACAGGGTATGAAGCTTTCTTT.

This clonotype was observed at least ten times. The V and J genes are TRBV7-2 and TRBJ2-1, with 11 bases fitting TRBD2. The CDR3 spans 16 residues. CDR1 is SGHTA, CDR2 FQGNSA, per germline. Trimming took 1 base from V and 8 from J; bases not matched to a gene: 7. The CDR3 nucleotides are TGTGCCAGCAGCTTAGTAGCGGGGGGGCCCCCGGATGAGCAGTTCTTC. It specifies CASSLVAGGPPDEQFF.